Listed below are T cell receptor beta chains from one sample, sequenced in a study of blood T cell repertoires in COVID-19. Method: immunoSEQ multiplex PCR; TCRdb's copy keeps in-frame clones and lacks some. The sample contains about 100,000 clones, roughly 88% of which appear only once. The sequenced sample was peripheral blood. All receptors derive from a human donor in a cohort sampled during active COVID-19. CDR3s include the opening cysteine and the closing phenylalanine or tryptophan. A D gene is named only where the DNA matches it firmly. Clone size is given for some rows only: seen once, a few or many times, or a class if the clone is expanded.

j_gene: TRBJ1-2; d_gene: -; v_gene: TRBV28; abundance: -; CDR3nt: TGTGCCAGCAGTTTCGGACAAAACTATGGCTACACCTTC; CDR3aa: CASSFGQNYGYTF
j_gene: TRBJ1-2; d_gene: TRBD1; v_gene: TRBV11-1; abundance: -; CDR3nt: TGTGCCAGCAGCCCACAGGGGATCTATGGCTACACCTTC; CDR3aa: CASSPQGIYGYTF
j_gene: TRBJ1-5; d_gene: TRBD1; v_gene: TRBV7-3; abundance: once; CDR3nt: TGTGCCAGCAGCTACCGGACAGGGAAGGGTCAGCCCCAGCATTTT; CDR3aa: CASSYRTGKGQPQHF
j_gene: TRBJ2-7; d_gene: TRBD1; v_gene: TRBV27; abundance: -; CDR3nt: TGTGCCAGCAGTCCCTGGACAGGGGGCGCCTACGAGCAGTACTTC; CDR3aa: CASSPWTGGAYEQYF
j_gene: TRBJ1-4; d_gene: -; v_gene: TRBV2; abundance: -; CDR3nt: TGTGCCAGCAGTGAACCACCGCAGGGTGAAAAACTGTTTTTT; CDR3aa: CASSEPPQGEKLFF
j_gene: TRBJ2-1; d_gene: TRBD1; v_gene: TRBV28; abundance: -; CDR3nt: TGTGCCAGCAGACCCACGGGACAGACCTACAATGAGCAGTTCTTC; CDR3aa: CASRPTGQTYNEQFF
j_gene: TRBJ1-5; d_gene: TRBD1; v_gene: TRBV6-5; abundance: -; CDR3nt: TGTGCCAGCAGCCGGACAGGGCTCAATCAGCCCCAGCATTTT; CDR3aa: CASSRTGLNQPQHF
j_gene: TRBJ1-6; d_gene: TRBD1; v_gene: TRBV14; abundance: -; CDR3nt: TGTGCCAGCAGCCAAGATAGGACAGGGCGCTCACCCCTCCACTTT; CDR3aa: CASSQDRTGRSPLHF
j_gene: TRBJ2-3; d_gene: -; v_gene: TRBV6-2/TRBV6-3; abundance: -; CDR3nt: TGTGCCAGCAGCGCCCTTAGGACAGTCCCTCGCACAGATACGCAGTATTTT; CDR3aa: CASSALRTVPRTDTQYF
j_gene: TRBJ1-5; d_gene: TRBD1; v_gene: TRBV28; abundance: -; CDR3nt: TGTGCCAGCAGTTCGGACAGGGCTTATTATCAGCCCCAGCATTTT; CDR3aa: CASSSDRAYYQPQHF
j_gene: TRBJ1-5; d_gene: TRBD1; v_gene: TRBV2; abundance: -; CDR3nt: TGTGCCAGCACTGGACAGGGGGCAAGCAATCAGCCCCAGCATTTT; CDR3aa: CASTGQGASNQPQHF
j_gene: TRBJ2-7; d_gene: -; v_gene: TRBV28; abundance: -; CDR3nt: TGTGCCAGCAGTCCGACAGTCTACGAGCAGTACTTC; CDR3aa: CASSPTVYEQYF
j_gene: TRBJ2-1; d_gene: TRBD2; v_gene: TRBV18; abundance: -; CDR3nt: TGTGCCAGCTCACCGCTCGGGGCGGGAGGGACCAATGAGCAGTTCTTC; CDR3aa: CASSPLGAGGTNEQFF
j_gene: TRBJ1-2; d_gene: TRBD1; v_gene: TRBV5-6; abundance: -; CDR3nt: TGTGCCAGCAGCTTCCGGGACAGAAACTATGGCTACACCTTC; CDR3aa: CASSFRDRNYGYTF
j_gene: TRBJ1-1; d_gene: TRBD1; v_gene: TRBV12-3/TRBV12-4; abundance: -; CDR3nt: TGTGCCAGCAGTTTAAGGGGGCACACTGAAGCTTTCTTT; CDR3aa: CASSLRGHTEAFF